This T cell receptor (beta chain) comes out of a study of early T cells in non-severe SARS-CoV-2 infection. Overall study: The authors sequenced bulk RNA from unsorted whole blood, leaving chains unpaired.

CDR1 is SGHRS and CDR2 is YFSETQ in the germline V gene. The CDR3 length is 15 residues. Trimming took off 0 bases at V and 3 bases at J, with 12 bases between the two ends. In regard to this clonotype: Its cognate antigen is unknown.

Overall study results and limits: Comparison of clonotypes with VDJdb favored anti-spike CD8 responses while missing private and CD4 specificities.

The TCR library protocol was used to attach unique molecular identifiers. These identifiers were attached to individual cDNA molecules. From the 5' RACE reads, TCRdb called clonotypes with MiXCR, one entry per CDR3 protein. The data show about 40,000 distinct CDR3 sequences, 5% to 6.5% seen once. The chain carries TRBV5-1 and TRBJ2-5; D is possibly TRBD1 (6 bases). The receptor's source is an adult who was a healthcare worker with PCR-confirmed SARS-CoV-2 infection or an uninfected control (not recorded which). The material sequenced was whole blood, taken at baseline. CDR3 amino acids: CASSLEGDPKETQYF. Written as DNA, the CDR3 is TGCGCCAGCAGCTTGGAGGGGGACCCTAAAGAGACCCAGTACTTC.